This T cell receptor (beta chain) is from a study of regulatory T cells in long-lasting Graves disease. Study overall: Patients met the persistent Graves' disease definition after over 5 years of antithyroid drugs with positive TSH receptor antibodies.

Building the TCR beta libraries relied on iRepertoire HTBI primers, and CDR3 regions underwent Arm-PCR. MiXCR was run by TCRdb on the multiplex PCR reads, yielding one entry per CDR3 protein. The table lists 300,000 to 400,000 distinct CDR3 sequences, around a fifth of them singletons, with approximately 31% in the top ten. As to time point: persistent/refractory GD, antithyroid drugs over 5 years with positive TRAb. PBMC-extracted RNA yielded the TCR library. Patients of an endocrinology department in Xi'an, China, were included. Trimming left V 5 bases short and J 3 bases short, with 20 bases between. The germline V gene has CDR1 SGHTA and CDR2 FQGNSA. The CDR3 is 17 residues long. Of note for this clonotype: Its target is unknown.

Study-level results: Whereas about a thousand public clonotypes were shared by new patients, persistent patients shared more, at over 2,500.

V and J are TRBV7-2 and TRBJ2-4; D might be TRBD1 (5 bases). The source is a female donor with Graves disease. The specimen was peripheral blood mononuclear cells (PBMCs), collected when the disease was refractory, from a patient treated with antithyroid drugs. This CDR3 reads CASSTSRQGAGKNIQYF. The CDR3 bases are TGTGCCAGCAGCACATCCCGCCAAGGGGCAGGCAAAAACATTCAGTACTTC.